Listed below are T cell receptor beta chains from one sample, sequenced in a study of blood T cell repertoires in COVID-19. Clones were read by immunoSEQ multiplex PCR, and TCRdb kept only the in-frame ones, dropping some. This table has tens of thousands of clones, roughly 90% appearing once. Sequencing was performed on peripheral blood. The source of these receptors is a man between 45 and 60 years old with COVID-19, enrolled during active disease. CDR3s include the opening cysteine and the closing phenylalanine or tryptophan. The D gene is left open where the match is weak. Only part of the rows carry a size: once, few, many, or a class if the clone is expanded.

v_call	d_call	j_call	clone_size	cdr3_aa	cdr3_nt
TRBV14	.	TRBJ2-3	.	CASSQDRGGGDTQYF	TGTGCCAGCAGCCAAGATCGAGGGGGGGGAGATACGCAGTATTTT
TRBV14	TRBD1	TRBJ2-4	.	CASSPDRVKNIQYF	TGTGCCAGCAGTCCCGACAGGGTCAAAAACATTCAGTACTTC
TRBV6-5	.	TRBJ1-1	.	CASTHRGLATEAFF	TGTGCCAGCACCCACCGGGGGTTGGCTACTGAAGCTTTCTTT
TRBV29-1	.	TRBJ1-2	.	CSVGDRRYGYTF	TGCAGCGTTGGCGACAGGAGGTATGGCTACACCTTC
TRBV14	.	TRBJ1-1	.	CASSQDRGTEAFF	TGTGCCAGCAGCCAAGATAGGGGGACTGAAGCTTTCTTT
TRBV5-1	.	TRBJ2-5	.	CASSLQANQETQYF	TGCGCCAGCAGCTTGCAGGCGAACCAAGAGACCCAGTACTTC
TRBV14	TRBD1	TRBJ1-2	.	CASSPRQGEYTF	TGTGCCAGCAGCCCCAGACAGGGAGAATACACCTTC
TRBV6-2/TRBV6-3	.	TRBJ1-2	.	CASSSTRPTGLGYTF	TGTGCCAGCAGCAGCACCCGGCCGACAGGTCTAGGCTACACCTTC
TRBV3-1/TRBV3-2	.	TRBJ2-6	.	CASSQDPGAGANVLTF	TGTGCCAGCAGCCAAGACCCCGGGGCTGGGGCCAACGTCCTGACTTTC
TRBV7-2	TRBD2	TRBJ2-2	once	CASSLEAGGLITGELFF	TGTGCCAGCAGCTTAGAAGCGGGGGGGCTGATAACCGGGGAGCTGTTTTTT
TRBV7-2	.	TRBJ1-6	once	CASSELTGGTPLHF	TGTGCCAGCAGCGAACTGACAGGAGGAACACCCCTCCACTTT
TRBV7-9	TRBD2	TRBJ2-7	.	CASSSSGGQVF	TGTGCCAGCAGCTCTAGCGGGGGACAAGTATTC
TRBV4-1	TRBD1	TRBJ1-3	.	CASSQDIQLDRAPNTIYF	TGCGCCAGCAGCCAAGATATTCAGCTCGACAGGGCCCCAAACACCATATATTTT
TRBV6-5	TRBD1	TRBJ2-7	.	CASSSPRQGWYEQYF	TGTGCCAGCAGCTCCCCTAGACAGGGTTGGTACGAGCAGTACTTC
TRBV30	.	TRBJ2-7	.	CAWSATIVRGTYEQYF	TGTGCCTGGAGTGCCACTATCGTCCGAGGTACCTACGAGCAGTACTTC
TRBV18	.	TRBJ1-1	.	CASSPGRQERNTEAFF	TGTGCCAGCTCACCCGGAAGACAGGAAAGAAACACTGAAGCTTTCTTT
TRBV6-1	.	TRBJ1-2	.	CASSEVPGFYGYTF	TGTGCCAGCAGTGAAGTCCCAGGGTTCTATGGCTACACCTTC
TRBV7-2	TRBD1	TRBJ1-2	.	CASSLGGGTGSGYTF	TGTGCCAGCAGCTTAGGGGGTGGGACAGGGTCTGGCTACACCTTC
TRBV3-1/TRBV3-2	.	TRBJ2-5	once	CASSQDSAYQETQYF	TGTGCCAGCAGCCAAGATAGCGCGTACCAAGAGACCCAGTACTTC
TRBV19	.	TRBJ1-5	.	CASSLDSYSNQPQHF	TGTGCCAGTAGTTTGGACAGTTATAGCAATCAGCCCCAGCATTTT
TRBV27	TRBD1	TRBJ1-1	once	CASSFTTSTGGTEAFF	TGTGCCAGCAGTTTCACGACGTCGACAGGGGGCACTGAAGCTTTCTTT
TRBV4-2	.	TRBJ1-3	.	CASSQGGGISGNTIYF	TGTGCCAGCAGCCAAGGGGGGGGTATCTCTGGAAACACCATATATTTT
TRBV7-9	TRBD1	TRBJ1-3	once	CASSSRTGAFGNTIYF	TGTGCCAGCAGCTCCCGGACAGGAGCGTTCGGAAACACCATATATTTT
TRBV7-9	TRBD1	TRBJ2-7	.	CATQGAPYEQYF	TGTGCCACCCAGGGGGCCCCCTACGAGCAGTACTTC
TRBV3-1/TRBV3-2	.	TRBJ2-1	.	CASSLRGNNEQFF	TGTGCCAGCTCCCTAAGGGGTAACAATGAGCAGTTCTTC
TRBV19	.	TRBJ2-7	.	CASSVNINYEQYF	TGTGCCAGTAGTGTAAATATTAACTACGAGCAGTACTTC
TRBV9	.	TRBJ1-2	.	CASSVAGVNYGYTF	TGTGCCAGCAGCGTAGCAGGGGTTAACTATGGCTACACCTTC
TRBV5-4	TRBD1	TRBJ1-2	.	CASSLTGAHYGYTF	TGTGCCAGCAGCCTGACAGGGGCGCACTATGGCTACACCTTC
TRBV11-2	.	TRBJ1-6	.	CASSLYGSFPLHF	TGTGCCAGCAGCTTATACGGTTCGTTTCCCCTCCACTTT
TRBV10-2	.	TRBJ2-1	.	CASSDQYNEQFF	TGCGCCAGCAGTGATCAGTACAATGAGCAGTTCTTC
TRBV7-9	.	TRBJ1-1	.	CASSLSHGTEAFF	TGTGCCAGCAGCTTATCGCACGGGACTGAAGCTTTCTTT
TRBV19	TRBD2	TRBJ2-1	.	CASGLAGGRPYNEQFF	TGTGCCAGTGGACTAGCGGGGGGACGACCCTACAATGAGCAGTTCTTC
TRBV15	.	TRBJ2-7	.	CATSRSDKGSYEQYF	TGTGCCACCAGCAGATCCGACAAGGGGTCCTACGAGCAGTACTTC
TRBV7-2	TRBD2	TRBJ2-5	.	CASRQGLAGGPGTQYF	TGTGCCAGCAGACAAGGACTAGCGGGGGGGCCGGGGACCCAGTACTTC
TRBV19	TRBD1	TRBJ2-1	.	CASSIALGQLNEQFF	TGTGCCAGTAGTATAGCTCTGGGACAGCTCAATGAGCAGTTCTTC
TRBV10-1	.	TRBJ2-1	.	CASSGGLTYNEQFF	TGCGCCAGCAGTGGCGGACTAACCTACAATGAGCAGTTCTTC
TRBV6-2/TRBV6-3	TRBD1	TRBJ1-2	.	CASSYSDRAAYGYTF	TGTGCCAGCAGTTACTCGGACAGGGCCGCCTATGGCTACACCTTC
TRBV18	TRBD1	TRBJ2-1	once	CASSPIDRAKDEQFF	TGTGCCAGCTCTCCAATTGACAGGGCTAAGGATGAGCAGTTCTTC
TRBV29-1	TRBD1	TRBJ2-4	.	CSVAARTGAVAKNIQYF	TGCAGCGTTGCAGCCAGGACAGGGGCCGTAGCCAAAAACATTCAGTACTTC
TRBV7-3	TRBD1	TRBJ1-6	once	CASSLTGTGGNSPLHF	TGTGCCAGCAGCTTAACAGGGACAGGGGGTAATTCACCCCTCCACTTT
TRBV6-2/TRBV6-3	TRBD1	TRBJ1-5	.	CASSYGTGLYRPQHF	TGTGCCAGCAGCTATGGGACAGGGCTGTATCGGCCCCAGCATTTT
TRBV7-8	.	TRBJ1-4	.	CASSPVGAVRAANEKLFF	TGTGCCAGCAGCCCAGTGGGAGCGGTCAGAGCGGCTAATGAAAAACTGTTTTTT
TRBV6-5	.	TRBJ2-7	few	CASSPRGTSYEQYF	TGTGCCAGCAGTCCTCGGGGGACGTCCTACGAGCAGTACTTC
TRBV4-1	TRBD1	TRBJ2-3	.	CASSQDRFGQGLTDTQYF	TGCGCCAGCAGCCAAGATCGGTTTGGACAGGGGCTCACAGATACGCAGTATTTT
TRBV9	.	TRBJ2-7	.	CASSGLQGYEQYF	TGTGCCAGCAGCGGATTACAGGGCTACGAGCAGTACTTC
TRBV3-1/TRBV3-2	.	TRBJ2-2	.	CASSHLLAPRGGELFF	TGTGCCAGCAGCCACCTACTAGCCCCTCGGGGGGGGGAGCTGTTTTTT
TRBV29-1	.	TRBJ1-1	.	CSVLALRGTEAFF	TGCAGCGTTCTCGCCTTACGAGGTACTGAAGCTTTCTTT
TRBV18	TRBD1	TRBJ2-2	.	CASTPSGGGGELFF	TGTGCCAGCACTCCTTCAGGGGGCGGCGGGGAGCTGTTTTTT